The entry below gives a single T cell receptor beta chain sequence along with its context. This specimen belongs to a study of cytomegalovirus exposure and HLA in healthy donors. PCR was performed using 60 Vbeta and 13 Jbeta primers. Using immunoSEQ multiplex PCR, the repertoire was profiled, and TCRdb retains in-frame clones only, with some absent. The table has approximately 100,000 clones, more than 60% seen once; the top ten hold about 8%. The sequence came from a human donor in good health. The sequencing sample was made of PBMCs.

For the CDR3, the DNA is TGTGCCAGCAGCTTGGTTCCTTATGGGGAGGAGACCCAGTACTTC. The encoded protein is CASSLVPYGEETQYF. The chain joins TRBV5-6 to TRBJ2-5, with a weak D call TRBD2 (5 bases). V shed 0 bases and J shed 5 bases, with 14 bases lying between them. The CDR3 has 15 amino acids. Germline values: CDR1 SGHDT, CDR2 YYEEEE.